This T cell receptor (beta chain) was recovered during a study of blood T cells in healthy people across ages. The junction had 11 bases not matched to a gene; V was cut back by 5 bases and J by 4 bases. The CDR3 is 15 residues long. Germline V gene data show CDR1 as DFQATT and CDR2 as SNEGSKA (reference sequence). This clonotype was picked up many times. Using a J-beta primer mix together with a sample-barcoded 5' primer, a second PCR was run for about 6 to 12 cycles. From the 5' RACE reads, TCRdb called clonotypes with MiXCR, one entry per CDR3 protein. The sample lists 800,000 or so distinct CDR3 sequences, 46% occurring once.

This receptor was identified in a man aged 80 or over in good health. The chain combines TRBV20-1 with TRBJ2-3; 8 nucleotides match TRBD1. The sequencing input was blood. The CDR3 nucleotides read TGCAGTGCTCCTTTCACCGGACAGGGTCCAGATACGCAGTATTTT. The encoded protein is CSAPFTGQGPDTQYF.